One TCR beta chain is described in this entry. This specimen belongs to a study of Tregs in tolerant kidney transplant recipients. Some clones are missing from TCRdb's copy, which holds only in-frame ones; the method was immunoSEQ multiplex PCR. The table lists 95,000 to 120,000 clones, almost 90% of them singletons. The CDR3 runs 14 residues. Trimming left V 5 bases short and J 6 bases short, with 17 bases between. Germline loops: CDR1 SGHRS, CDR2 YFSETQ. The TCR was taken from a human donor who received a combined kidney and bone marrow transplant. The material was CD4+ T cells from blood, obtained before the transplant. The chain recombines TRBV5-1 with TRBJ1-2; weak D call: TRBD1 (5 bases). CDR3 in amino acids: CASRPQVGGDGYTF. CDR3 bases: TGCGCCAGCAGGCCCCAGGTGGGGGGGGATGGCTACACCTTC. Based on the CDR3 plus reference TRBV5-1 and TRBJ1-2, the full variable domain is KAGVTQTPRYLIKTRGQQVTLSCSPISGHRSVSWYQQTPGQGLQFLFEYFSETQRNKGNFPGRFSGRQFSNSRSEMNVSTLELGDSALYLCASRPQVGGDGYTFGSGTRLTVV.